The rows below give T cell receptor beta chains drawn from one sample of a study of Ad26.COV2.S vaccination and SARS-CoV-2 variants. Sequencing used immunoSEQ multiplex PCR; TCRdb keeps in-frame clones, though not all of them. The sample consists of a few hundred thousand clones, around 91% of them appearing once. The input for sequencing was peripheral blood, taken in a trial of Ad26.COV2.S vaccine versus placebo. Receptors were obtained from a person between 18 and 60 years old who received the Ad26.COV2.S COVID-19 vaccine or a placebo. Both conserved end residues are part of each CDR3. D genes are given only for firm matches.

j_gene	v_gene	d_gene	len	CDR3nt	CDR3aa
TRBJ2-7	TRBV6-2/TRBV6-3	TRBD2	12	TGTGCCAGCAGCCGGACTAGCGGGAGGGCCCACTTC	CASSRTSGRAHF
TRBJ2-7	TRBV3-1/TRBV3-2	TRBD1	13	TGTGCCAGCAGTCAGACAGGGCTTTACGAGCAGTACTTC	CASSQTGLYEQYF
TRBJ2-7	TRBV6-5	.	13	TGTGCCAGCAGTATAGCGGCACTCTACGAGCAGTACTTC	CASSIAALYEQYF
TRBJ2-1	TRBV10-2	.	14	TGCGCCAGTGTCGGCGGGCCTTACTACAATGAGCAGTTCTTC	CASVGGPYYNEQFF
TRBJ2-7	TRBV29-1	.	12	TGCAGCGTTGAAGGCAGGGGATACGAGCAGTACTTC	CSVEGRGYEQYF
TRBJ2-1	TRBV5-4	.	13	TGTGCCAGCAGTGTAGATGGGATCTTAGGGCAGTTCTTC	CASSVDGILGQFF
TRBJ2-2	TRBV9	.	17	TGTGCCAGCAGCGCCCCGGGCAGGGTCCCGAACACCGGGGAGCTGTTTTTT	CASSAPGRVPNTGELFF
TRBJ1-2	TRBV5-1	.	12	TGCGCCAGCAGCTTACAAACCTATGGCTACACCTTC	CASSLQTYGYTF
TRBJ2-1	TRBV11-2	TRBD2	18	TGTGCCAGCAGCACTAGGGGACTAGCGGGAGGTACCTACAATGAGCAGTTCTTC	CASSTRGLAGGTYNEQFF
TRBJ2-1	TRBV5-1	.	16	TGCGCCAGCAGCCTCGCAGGACTCGACTCCTACAATGAGCAGTTCTTC	CASSLAGLDSYNEQFF
TRBJ2-7	TRBV4-2	TRBD1	15	TGTGCCAGCAGCCAAGAAACAGGGGGCGCGTACGAGCAGTACTTC	CASSQETGGAYEQYF
TRBJ2-3	TRBV11-2	.	12	TGTGCCAGCAGCTTAGCATGGGATACGCAGTATTTT	CASSLAWDTQYF
TRBJ2-7	TRBV28	TRBD2	17	TGTGCCAGCAGTTCCCGGACTAGCGGGACTTACTCCTACGAGCAGTACTTC	CASSSRTSGTYSYEQYF
TRBJ2-1	TRBV6-2/TRBV6-3	.	15	TGTGCCAGCAGTTCCTTCGGGGTAGGATACAATGAGCAGTTCTTC	CASSSFGVGYNEQFF